These T cell receptor beta chains were read from a single sample in a study of cytomegalovirus exposure and HLA in healthy donors. The method was immunoSEQ multiplex PCR; TCRdb's version includes in-frame clones alone and lacks a portion of them. Among approximately 130,000 clones, roughly four fifths were seen once, and the ten largest hold under 2%. The sample taken for sequencing was PBMCs. These receptors originate from a female donor in good health and CMV-seropositive. The CDR3 runs from the conserved cysteine through the conserved F or W. The order of the fields is V gene, J gene, D gene, clone size, CDR3 protein, CDR3 DNA. D genes are given only for firm matches. The size entry is marked missing in some rows and otherwise reads once, few, many or a size class.

v_gene: TRBV6-9
j_gene: TRBJ2-2
d_gene: TRBD2
abundance: NA
CDR3aa: CASSSSTSGGSNTGELFF
CDR3nt: TGTGCCAGCAGTTCCTCGACTAGCGGGGGGTCGAACACCGGGGAGCTGTTTTTT

v_gene: TRBV7-3
j_gene: TRBJ2-1
d_gene: TRBD1
abundance: NA
CDR3aa: CASSPDRELYNEQFF
CDR3nt: TGTGCCAGCAGCCCTGACAGGGAACTCTACAATGAGCAGTTCTTC

v_gene: TRBV11-1
j_gene: TRBJ1-1
d_gene: NA
abundance: NA
CDR3aa: CASSFAENTEAFF
CDR3nt: TGTGCCAGCAGCTTTGCAGAGAACACTGAAGCTTTCTTT

v_gene: TRBV5-1
j_gene: TRBJ2-5
d_gene: TRBD1
abundance: NA
CDR3aa: CASSRRTGTQETQYF
CDR3nt: TGCGCCAGCAGCAGGAGGACAGGAACTCAAGAGACCCAGTACTTC

v_gene: TRBV5-1
j_gene: TRBJ2-1
d_gene: NA
abundance: NA
CDR3aa: CASSLAGDYNEQFF
CDR3nt: TGCGCCAGCAGCTTAGCGGGCGACTACAATGAGCAGTTCTTC

v_gene: TRBV4-1
j_gene: TRBJ1-4
d_gene: TRBD1
abundance: few
CDR3aa: CASSQFVDREEKLFF
CDR3nt: TGCGCCAGCAGCCAATTCGTGGACAGGGAGGAAAAACTGTTTTTT

v_gene: TRBV6-5
j_gene: TRBJ1-2
d_gene: NA
abundance: NA
CDR3aa: CASSPEWDYGYTF
CDR3nt: TGTGCCAGCAGTCCGGAGTGGGACTATGGCTACACCTTC

v_gene: TRBV2
j_gene: TRBJ2-5
d_gene: TRBD1
abundance: NA
CDR3aa: CASVRDRGETQYF
CDR3nt: TGTGCCAGCGTCCGGGACAGGGGGGAGACCCAGTACTTC

v_gene: TRBV5-4
j_gene: TRBJ1-5
d_gene: TRBD1
abundance: NA
CDR3aa: CASRQTGSGNQPQHF
CDR3nt: TGTGCCAGCAGGCAGACAGGGTCGGGCAATCAGCCCCAGCATTTT

v_gene: TRBV2
j_gene: TRBJ2-3
d_gene: NA
abundance: NA
CDR3aa: CASSEKGPPPDTQYF
CDR3nt: TGTGCCAGCAGTGAAAAGGGGCCCCCCCCAGATACGCAGTATTTT

v_gene: TRBV7-9
j_gene: TRBJ2-7
d_gene: NA
abundance: NA
CDR3aa: CASSLSYDEQYF
CDR3nt: TGTGCCAGCAGCTTATCCTACGACGAGCAGTACTTC

v_gene: TRBV29-1
j_gene: TRBJ2-1
d_gene: NA
abundance: NA
CDR3aa: CSVESSGSSYNEQFF
CDR3nt: TGCAGCGTTGAGTCCAGCGGCAGCTCCTACAATGAGCAGTTCTTC

v_gene: TRBV6-5
j_gene: TRBJ1-5
d_gene: TRBD1
abundance: once
CDR3aa: CASTSDRGNQPQHF
CDR3nt: TGTGCCAGCACCTCCGACAGGGGCAATCAGCCCCAGCATTTT

v_gene: TRBV2
j_gene: TRBJ1-5
d_gene: NA
abundance: NA
CDR3aa: CASSDSRVQPQHF
CDR3nt: TGTGCCAGCAGTGATTCTCGAGTTCAGCCCCAGCATTTT

v_gene: TRBV6-6
j_gene: TRBJ1-1
d_gene: NA
abundance: NA
CDR3aa: CASSYPQARSTEAFF
CDR3nt: TGTGCCAGCAGTTACCCACAGGCCCGGAGCACTGAAGCTTTCTTT

v_gene: TRBV4-1
j_gene: TRBJ2-2
d_gene: NA
abundance: NA
CDR3aa: CASSLTENTGELFF
CDR3nt: TGCGCCAGCAGCCTGACAGAGAACACCGGGGAGCTGTTTTTT

v_gene: TRBV2
j_gene: TRBJ1-1
d_gene: NA
abundance: NA
CDR3aa: CASSESEGRNTEAFF
CDR3nt: TGTGCCAGCAGTGAATCGGAGGGAAGGAACACTGAAGCTTTCTTT

v_gene: TRBV5-4
j_gene: TRBJ2-7
d_gene: NA
abundance: NA
CDR3aa: CASSPPGGANEQYF
CDR3nt: TGTGCCAGCAGCCCCCCTGGGGGGGCGAACGAGCAGTACTTC

v_gene: TRBV25-1
j_gene: TRBJ2-7
d_gene: TRBD1
abundance: NA
CDR3aa: CASSEKKSGQHSYEQYF
CDR3nt: TGTGCCAGCAGTGAAAAGAAGTCGGGACAGCACTCCTACGAGCAGTACTTC

v_gene: TRBV4-1
j_gene: TRBJ2-7
d_gene: NA
abundance: NA
CDR3aa: CASSPQGGQGWYEQYF
CDR3nt: TGCGCCAGCAGCCCTCAAGGCGGTCAGGGCTGGTACGAGCAGTACTTC

v_gene: TRBV10-3
j_gene: TRBJ2-7
d_gene: NA
abundance: few
CDR3aa: CAITGNTGNEQYF
CDR3nt: TGTGCCATCACGGGAAATACTGGGAACGAGCAGTACTTC

v_gene: TRBV4-1
j_gene: TRBJ2-1
d_gene: TRBD1
abundance: NA
CDR3aa: CASRRTGAYNEQFF
CDR3nt: TGCGCCAGCAGAAGGACAGGGGCTTACAATGAGCAGTTCTTC

v_gene: TRBV5-1
j_gene: TRBJ2-5
d_gene: NA
abundance: NA
CDR3aa: CASRLQETQYF
CDR3nt: TGCGCCAGCAGACTTCAAGAGACCCAGTACTTC

v_gene: TRBV15
j_gene: TRBJ2-2
d_gene: NA
abundance: NA
CDR3aa: CATSPAPSLARNTGELFF
CDR3nt: TGTGCCACCAGCCCCGCACCCTCCCTAGCGAGAAACACCGGGGAGCTGTTTTTT

v_gene: TRBV5-1
j_gene: TRBJ2-1
d_gene: NA
abundance: few
CDR3aa: CASSLEGGIYNEQFF
CDR3nt: TGCGCCAGCAGCTTGGAGGGGGGGATCTACAATGAGCAGTTCTTC

v_gene: TRBV5-1
j_gene: TRBJ2-5
d_gene: NA
abundance: NA
CDR3aa: CASSLGGVQETQYF
CDR3nt: TGCGCCAGCAGCTTGGGGGGGGTACAAGAGACCCAGTACTTC

v_gene: TRBV7-2
j_gene: TRBJ2-3
d_gene: NA
abundance: NA
CDR3aa: CASSLQNTDTQYF
CDR3nt: TGTGCCAGCAGCTTACAGAACACAGATACGCAGTATTTT

v_gene: TRBV6-1
j_gene: TRBJ2-3
d_gene: TRBD2
abundance: NA
CDR3aa: CASSGTTSGREDTQYF
CDR3nt: TGTGCCAGCAGTGGGACGACTAGCGGGAGGGAAGATACGCAGTATTTT

v_gene: TRBV27
j_gene: TRBJ2-2
d_gene: TRBD2
abundance: NA
CDR3aa: CASSLFPSGGGPNGELFF
CDR3nt: TGTGCCAGCAGTTTATTTCCCTCCGGCGGGGGGCCGAACGGGGAGCTGTTTTTT

v_gene: TRBV4-2
j_gene: TRBJ2-1
d_gene: TRBD1
abundance: few
CDR3aa: CASSQRTGDPYNEQFF
CDR3nt: TGTGCCAGCAGCCAAAGAACAGGGGACCCCTACAATGAGCAGTTCTTC